This TCR beta chain is drawn from a study of blood T cells in healthy people across ages. Study results and limitations: Because sorting was not performed, PBMCs prevented conclusive naive versus antigen-experienced comparison.

On this clonotype itself: Antigen unknown.

The CDR3 covers 13 residues. With 5 bases removed from V and 6 bases from J, the gap between germline ends came to 10 bases. Germline V gives CDR1 SGHDN, CDR2 FVKESK. Extracted total RNA amounted to at least 5.5 micrograms for each sample. A sample-barcoded 5' primer and a J-beta primer mix were used in a second PCR of about 7 to 12 cycles. Each cDNA molecule was tagged by a template-switch adaptor that had 12 random nucleotides. Each single sample gave us at least 2.5 million CDR3-containing paired-end reads. Using its own MiXCR run on the 5' RACE reads, TCRdb lists one record per CDR3 protein. The table lists around 790,000 distinct CDR3 sequences, 44% of them singletons.

The sequenced material came from blood. The chain links TRBV14 to TRBJ1-4; D call uncertain. The receptor's source is a man in his sixties in good health. CDR3 coding DNA: TGTGCCAGCAGCGACCTGGTCGATGAAAAACTGTTTTTT. Its translation: CASSDLVDEKLFF.